This is a list of T cell receptor beta chains from one sample in a study of early T cells in non-severe SARS-CoV-2 infection. MiXCR was run by TCRdb on the 5' RACE reads, yielding one entry per CDR3 protein. The sample records approximately 27,000 distinct CDR3 sequences, approximately 4.6% being singletons. The sequenced sample was whole blood. Source of these receptors: an adult who was a healthcare worker with PCR-confirmed SARS-CoV-2 infection or an uninfected control (not recorded which). Each CDR3 is given with its conserved first and last residue. A D gene is named only where the DNA matches it firmly. Size tells how often a clone was seen (once, few, many) or the class of an expanded clone, and some rows leave it out.

D: .
J: TRBJ1-6
size: many
V: TRBV7-6
DNA: TGTGCCAGCAGCTTAGACACGGTCCGATCACCCCTCCACTTT
CDR3: CASSLDTVRSPLHF

D: .
J: TRBJ2-3
size: many
V: TRBV5-1
DNA: TGCGCCAGCAGCCCCAGACTGGGGGGAGATACGCAGTATTTT
CDR3: CASSPRLGGDTQYF

D: .
J: TRBJ2-1
size: many
V: TRBV12-5
DNA: TGTGCTAGTGGTTTGACAACAGGCGTTGAGCAGTTCTTC
CDR3: CASGLTTGVEQFF

D: .
J: TRBJ1-1
size: medium-sized
V: TRBV5-1
DNA: TGCGCCAGCACTCACTCCGTCAGGGGCGTCAACACTGAAGCTTTCTTT
CDR3: CASTHSVRGVNTEAFF

D: TRBD2
J: TRBJ2-1
size: many
V: TRBV7-9
DNA: TGTGCCAGCAGCTTATTGGGACTAGCGCAAGCAGCCTCCTACAATGAGCAGTTCTTC
CDR3: CASSLLGLAQAASYNEQFF

D: .
J: TRBJ2-7
size: .
V: TRBV27
DNA: TGTGCCAGCAGACTTTCGAATCAGATCTCCTACGAGCAGTACTTC
CDR3: CASRLSNQISYEQYF

D: TRBD1
J: TRBJ2-1
size: many
V: TRBV9
DNA: TGTGCCAGCAGCCCCCGGACAGGGGCGGACAATGAGCAGTTCTTC
CDR3: CASSPRTGADNEQFF

D: .
J: TRBJ1-1
size: many
V: TRBV4-1
DNA: TGCGCCAGCAGCCAAGATGGGGCAGGGCCTGAAGCTTTCTTT
CDR3: CASSQDGAGPEAFF

D: .
J: TRBJ1-3
size: many
V: TRBV12-3/TRBV12-4
DNA: TGTGCCAGCAGTGCCGGGGCCAACTCTGGAAACACCATATATTTT
CDR3: CASSAGANSGNTIYF

D: .
J: TRBJ1-2
size: many
V: TRBV6-6
DNA: TGTGCCAGCAGTTACAGGGTGGGAGCTAACTATGGCTACACCTTC
CDR3: CASSYRVGANYGYTF

D: .
J: TRBJ2-7
size: .
V: TRBV7-9
DNA: TGTGCCAGCAGCGGGGACGTCTCCTACGAGCAGTACTTC
CDR3: CASSGDVSYEQYF

D: .
J: TRBJ2-5
size: few
V: TRBV20-1
DNA: TGCAGTGCTAGAGATAGGGCTAGTGGCGGAGAGACCCAGTACTTC
CDR3: CSARDRASGGETQYF

D: TRBD1
J: TRBJ2-1
size: many
V: TRBV10-3
DNA: TGTGCCATCAGTGTGAGGGCAGGGGGCAATGAGCAGTTCTTC
CDR3: CAISVRAGGNEQFF

D: .
J: TRBJ1-2
size: many
V: TRBV6-1
DNA: TGTGCCAGCAAACTTGACGGGAGTGGCTACACCTTC
CDR3: CASKLDGSGYTF

D: .
J: TRBJ2-2
size: many
V: TRBV4-1
DNA: TGCGCCAGCAGCCAAGGTATCTACAGAACCTACGGGGAGCTGTTTTTT
CDR3: CASSQGIYRTYGELFF

D: TRBD2
J: TRBJ2-7
size: few
V: TRBV5-1
DNA: TGCGCCAGCAGCTTCGGTACTAGCGGGAAATTCGAGCAGTACTTC
CDR3: CASSFGTSGKFEQYF

D: .
J: TRBJ2-2
size: few
V: TRBV12-5
DNA: TGTGCTAGTGGTTTTTTGGACAGTTCGAACACCGGGGAGCTGTTTTTT
CDR3: CASGFLDSSNTGELFF

D: TRBD1
J: TRBJ2-7
size: many
V: TRBV10-3
DNA: TGTGCCATCGACGACAGGGGTTCCCACGAGCAGTACTTC
CDR3: CAIDDRGSHEQYF

D: .
J: TRBJ2-7
size: many
V: TRBV27
DNA: TGTGCCAGCAGTTTGGGGTTTTGGCAGGATGCCTACGAGCAGTACTTC
CDR3: CASSLGFWQDAYEQYF

D: .
J: TRBJ2-2
size: many
V: TRBV14
DNA: TGTGCCAGCAGCCAACAGAGCCCTCGCGTGACCGGGGAGCTGTTTTTT
CDR3: CASSQQSPRVTGELFF

D: .
J: TRBJ1-1
size: many
V: TRBV7-9
DNA: TGTGCCAGCAGCTTACCCCAGGGTTCTTGGAAGCTAGAGGCTTTCTTT
CDR3: CASSLPQGSWKLEAFF

D: .
J: TRBJ2-2
size: many
V: TRBV25-1
DNA: TGTGCCAGCAGACAGAGTACCGGGGAGCTGTTTTTT
CDR3: CASRQSTGELFF

D: TRBD1
J: TRBJ2-7
size: .
V: TRBV12-3/TRBV12-4
DNA: TGTGCCAGCAGTCCGACAGGGGCCCAAGGGTACGAGCAGTACTTC
CDR3: CASSPTGAQGYEQYF

D: .
J: TRBJ2-7
size: many
V: TRBV6-1
DNA: TGTGCCAGCAGCTTCCTCCCGGGAGCAGGAGCCTACGAGCAGTACTTC
CDR3: CASSFLPGAGAYEQYF

D: TRBD2
J: TRBJ2-5
size: .
V: TRBV20-1
DNA: TGCAGTGCTAGAGCCGTCGGGGGGCAAGAGACCCAGTACTTC
CDR3: CSARAVGGQETQYF

D: TRBD2
J: TRBJ2-5
size: many
V: TRBV5-1
DNA: TGCGCCAGCAGCCTCCTAGCGGGAATCGTAGAGACCCAGTACTTC
CDR3: CASSLLAGIVETQYF

D: .
J: TRBJ1-2
size: many
V: TRBV5-6
DNA: TGTGCCAGCAGCTTGGGGACTTTAAACTATGGCTACACCTTC
CDR3: CASSLGTLNYGYTF

D: TRBD2
J: TRBJ2-5
size: few
V: TRBV27
DNA: TGTGCCAGCAGTTCCCAGCGGGAACAAGAGACCCAGTACTTC
CDR3: CASSSQREQETQYF

D: .
J: TRBJ2-7
size: .
V: TRBV5-6
DNA: TGTGCCAGCAGCTTGGCAGTTACCTACGAGCAGTACTTC
CDR3: CASSLAVTYEQYF